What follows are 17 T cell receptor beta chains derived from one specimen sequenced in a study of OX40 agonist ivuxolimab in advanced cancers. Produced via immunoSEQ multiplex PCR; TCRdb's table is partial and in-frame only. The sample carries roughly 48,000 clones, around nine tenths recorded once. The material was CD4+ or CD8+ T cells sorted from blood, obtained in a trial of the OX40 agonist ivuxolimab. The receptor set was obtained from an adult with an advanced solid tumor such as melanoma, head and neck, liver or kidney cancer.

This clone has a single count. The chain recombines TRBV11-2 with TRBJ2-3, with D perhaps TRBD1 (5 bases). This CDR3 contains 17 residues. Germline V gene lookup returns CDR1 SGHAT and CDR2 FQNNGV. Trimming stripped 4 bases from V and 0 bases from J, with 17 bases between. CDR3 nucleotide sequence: TGTGCCAGCAGCTACCCCCGAGACAGCCCTAGCACAGATACGCAGTATTTT. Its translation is CASSYPRDSPSTDTQYF.

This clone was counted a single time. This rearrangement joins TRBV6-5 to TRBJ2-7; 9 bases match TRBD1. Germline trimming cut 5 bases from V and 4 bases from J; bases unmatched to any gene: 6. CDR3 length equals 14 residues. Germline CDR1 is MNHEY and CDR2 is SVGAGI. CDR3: CASSKTGGRYEQYF. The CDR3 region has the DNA TGTGCCAGCAGTAAGACAGGGGGAAGATACGAGCAGTACTTC.

The CDR3 region is CASSLGTGTPYEQYF. The CDR3 DNA is TGTGCCAGCAGCCTCGGGACAGGGACCCCCTACGAGCAGTACTTC. This rearrangement joins TRBV13 to TRBJ2-7; 9 bases are shared with TRBD1. This CDR3 contains 15 residues. Germline V gene lookup returns CDR1 PRHDT and CDR2 FYEKMQ (reference sequence). With V trimmed by 5 bases and J by 2 bases, 7 bases remained unmatched. The full variable domain, with the rest looked up from reference TRBV13 and TRBJ2-7, is AAGVIQSPRHLIKEKRETATLKCYPIPRHDTVYWYQQGPGQDPQFLISFYEKMQSDKGSIPDRFSAQQFSDYHSELNMSSLELGDSALYFCASSLGTGTPYEQYFGPGTRLTVT.

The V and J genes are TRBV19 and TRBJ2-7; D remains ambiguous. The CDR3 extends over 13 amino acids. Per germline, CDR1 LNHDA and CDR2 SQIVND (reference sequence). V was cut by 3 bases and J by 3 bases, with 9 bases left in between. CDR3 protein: CASSIPDGYEQYF. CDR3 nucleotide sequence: TGTGCCAGTAGTATCCCCGACGGCTACGAGCAGTACTTC.

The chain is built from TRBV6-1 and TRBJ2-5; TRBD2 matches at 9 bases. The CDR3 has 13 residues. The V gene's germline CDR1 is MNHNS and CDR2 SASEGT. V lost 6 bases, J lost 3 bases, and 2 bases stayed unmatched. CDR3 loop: CASSRLAEETQYF. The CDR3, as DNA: TGTGCCAGCAGCCGACTAGCGGAAGAGACCCAGTACTTC.

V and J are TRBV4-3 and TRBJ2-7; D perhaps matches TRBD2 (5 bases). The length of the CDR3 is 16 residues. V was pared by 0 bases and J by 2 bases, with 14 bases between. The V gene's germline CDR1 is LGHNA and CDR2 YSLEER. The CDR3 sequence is CASSQDFGDGAYEQYF. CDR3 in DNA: TGCGCCAGCAGCCAAGATTTCGGAGACGGGGCCTACGAGCAGTACTTC.

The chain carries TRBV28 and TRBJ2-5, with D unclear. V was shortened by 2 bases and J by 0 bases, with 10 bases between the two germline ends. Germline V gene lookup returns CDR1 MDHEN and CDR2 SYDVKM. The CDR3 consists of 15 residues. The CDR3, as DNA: TGTGCCAGCAGTTTACCCAGGAAATACCAAGAGACCCAGTACTTC. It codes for CASSLPRKYQETQYF.

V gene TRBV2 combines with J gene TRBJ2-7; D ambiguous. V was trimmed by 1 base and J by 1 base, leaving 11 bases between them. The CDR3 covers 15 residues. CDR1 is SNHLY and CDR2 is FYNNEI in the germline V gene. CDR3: CASSEGRVGSYEQYF. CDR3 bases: TGTGCCAGCAGTGAAGGAAGAGTCGGATCCTACGAGCAGTACTTC.

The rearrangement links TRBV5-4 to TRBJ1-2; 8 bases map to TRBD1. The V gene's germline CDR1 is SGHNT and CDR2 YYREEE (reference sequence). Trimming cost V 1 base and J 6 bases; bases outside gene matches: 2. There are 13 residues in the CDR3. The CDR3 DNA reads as TGTGCCAGCAGCTTGACAGGGGGAAATGGCTACACCTTC. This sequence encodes CASSLTGGNGYTF.

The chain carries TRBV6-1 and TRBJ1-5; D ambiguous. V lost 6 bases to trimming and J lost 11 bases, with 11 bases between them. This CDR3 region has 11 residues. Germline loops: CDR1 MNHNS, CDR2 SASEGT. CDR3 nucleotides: TGTGCCAGCAGGGTGGAAATGACCCAGCATTTT. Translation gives CASRVEMTQHF.

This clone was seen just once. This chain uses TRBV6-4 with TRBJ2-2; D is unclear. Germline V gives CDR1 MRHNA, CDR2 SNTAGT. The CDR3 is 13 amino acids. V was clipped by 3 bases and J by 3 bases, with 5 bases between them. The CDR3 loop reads CASSESYTGELFF. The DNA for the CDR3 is TGTGCCAGCAGTGAAAGTTACACCGGGGAGCTGTTTTTT.

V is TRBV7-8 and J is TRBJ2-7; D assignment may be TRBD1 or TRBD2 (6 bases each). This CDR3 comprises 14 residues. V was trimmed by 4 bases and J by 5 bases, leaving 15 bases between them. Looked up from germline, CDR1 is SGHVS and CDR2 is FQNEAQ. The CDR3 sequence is CASSSEGGLHEQYF. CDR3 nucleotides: TGTGCCAGCAGCTCCGAGGGGGGTCTCCACGAGCAGTACTTC.

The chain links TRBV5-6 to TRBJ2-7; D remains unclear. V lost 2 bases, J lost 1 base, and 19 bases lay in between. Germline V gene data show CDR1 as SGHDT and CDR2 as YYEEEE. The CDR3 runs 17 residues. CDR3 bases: TGTGCCAGCAGCTTAGACGGCGTCATCGAGTTGTCCTACGAGCAGTACTTC. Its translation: CASSLDGVIELSYEQYF. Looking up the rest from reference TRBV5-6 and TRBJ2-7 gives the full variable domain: DAGVTQSPTHLIKTRGQQVTLRCSPKSGHDTVSWYQQALGQGPQFIFQYYEEEERQRGNFPDRFSGHQFPNYSSELNVNALLLGDSALYLCASSLDGVIELSYEQYFGPGTRLTVT.

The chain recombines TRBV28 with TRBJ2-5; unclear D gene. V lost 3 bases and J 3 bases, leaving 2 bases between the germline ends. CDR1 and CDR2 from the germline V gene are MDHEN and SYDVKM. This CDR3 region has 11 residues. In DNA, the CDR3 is TGTGCCAGCAGTTTTGAAGAGACCCAGTACTTC. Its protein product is CASSFEETQYF.

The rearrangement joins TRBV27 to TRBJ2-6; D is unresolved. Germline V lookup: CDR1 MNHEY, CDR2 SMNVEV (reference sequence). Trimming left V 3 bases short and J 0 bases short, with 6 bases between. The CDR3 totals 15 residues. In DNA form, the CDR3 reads TGTGCCAGCAGTTTGACCCTCTCTGGGGCCAACGTCCTGACTTTC. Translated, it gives CASSLTLSGANVLTF. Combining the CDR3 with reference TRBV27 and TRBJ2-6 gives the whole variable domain EAQVTQNPRYLITVTGKKLTVTCSQNMNHEYMSWYRQDPGLGLRQIYYSMNVEVTDKGDVPEGYKVSRKEKRNFPLILESPSPNQTSLYFCASSLTLSGANVLTFGAGSRLTVL.

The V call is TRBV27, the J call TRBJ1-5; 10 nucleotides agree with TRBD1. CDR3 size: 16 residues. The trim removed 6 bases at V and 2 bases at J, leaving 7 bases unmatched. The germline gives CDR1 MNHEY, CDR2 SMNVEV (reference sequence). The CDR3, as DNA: TGTGCCAGCAGATCCGGACAGGGGGAAGGCAATCAGCCCCAGCATTTT. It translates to CASRSGQGEGNQPQHF.

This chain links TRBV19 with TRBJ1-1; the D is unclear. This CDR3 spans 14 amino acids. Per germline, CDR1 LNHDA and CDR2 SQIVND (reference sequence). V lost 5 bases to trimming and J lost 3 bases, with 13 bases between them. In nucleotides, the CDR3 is TGTGCCAGTAGTCAGTTCCGACCGGACACTGAAGCTTTCTTT. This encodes CASSQFRPDTEAFF.